These T cell receptor beta chains were read from a single sample in a study of OX40 agonist ivuxolimab in advanced cancers. Repertoires were generated with immunoSEQ multiplex PCR, while TCRdb's copy carries only in-frame clones and drops some. Counted here are roughly 93,000 clones, approximately 90% occurring once; the ten biggest clones make up roughly 0.5%. The sample was CD4+ or CD8+ T cells sorted from blood, taken in a trial of the OX40 agonist ivuxolimab. These receptors were taken from an adult with an advanced solid tumor such as melanoma, head and neck, liver or kidney cancer. Both conserved end residues are part of each CDR3. A D gene is named only where the DNA matches it firmly. Size is stated for part of the rows, as once, few or many counts, or as a class when the clone is expanded.

>TRBD2|.|TRBJ2-7|TRBV27
CASSLRGTSGRVGLYEQYF
TGTGCCAGCAGTTTACGGGGGACTAGCGGGAGAGTCGGCCTCTACGAGCAGTACTTC
>.|once|TRBJ2-5|TRBV11-1
CASSPRGRVATSTQETQYF
TGTGCCAGCAGCCCCCGGGGCAGGGTGGCCACATCCACACAAGAGACCCAGTACTTC
>.|.|TRBJ2-7|TRBV7-2
CASSLDYEQYF
TGTGCCAGCAGCTTGGACTACGAGCAGTACTTC
>.|.|TRBJ1-2|TRBV6-5
CASTTTEDGYTF
TGTGCCAGCACTACTACAGAGGATGGCTACACCTTC
>TRBD2|.|TRBJ2-3|TRBV2
CASSEFSGGLLSTDTQYF
TGTGCCAGCAGTGAATTTAGCGGGGGCCTATTGAGCACAGATACGCAGTATTTT
>.|.|TRBJ2-3|TRBV7-3
CASSFPGTDTQYF
TGTGCCAGCAGCTTCCCAGGAACAGATACGCAGTATTTT
>TRBD1|.|TRBJ2-5|TRBV6-1
CASSEGQGIGTQYF
TGTGCCAGCAGTGAGGGACAGGGGATTGGGACCCAGTACTTC
>.|.|TRBJ2-5|TRBV4-2
CASSWGEEETQYF
TGTGCCAGCAGCTGGGGGGAGGAGGAGACCCAGTACTTC
>.|.|TRBJ2-6|TRBV2
CASSEVRGLSSGANVLTF
TGTGCCAGCAGTGAAGTAAGGGGCTTGAGCTCTGGGGCCAACGTCCTGACTTTC
>.|once|TRBJ2-6|TRBV11-2
CASSLDLSGANVLTF
TGTGCCAGCAGCTTAGACCTCTCTGGGGCCAACGTCCTGACTTTC
>.|.|TRBJ2-3|TRBV5-6
CASSARDHPLEADTQYF
TGTGCCAGCAGTGCTCGGGACCACCCCCTTGAGGCAGATACGCAGTATTTT
>.|.|TRBJ2-2|TRBV5-6
CASSPGAAGSTGELFF
TGTGCCAGCAGCCCTGGCGCGGCAGGGTCCACCGGGGAGCTGTTTTTT
>.|.|TRBJ1-3|TRBV6-5
CASSSGPYGNTIYF
TGTGCCAGCAGTTCTGGTCCCTACGGAAACACCATATATTTT
>.|.|TRBJ1-3|TRBV9
CASSPGLEGWAGNTIYF
TGTGCCAGCAGCCCCGGGTTGGAGGGTTGGGCTGGAAACACCATATATTTT
>TRBD1|.|TRBJ2-3|TRBV6-6
CASSYTGQGGTDTQYF
TGTGCCAGCAGTTACACGGGACAGGGAGGCACAGATACGCAGTATTTT
>.|once|TRBJ2-5|TRBV19
CASRLDSKETQYF
TGTGCCAGTAGGCTGGACTCGAAAGAGACCCAGTACTTC
>.|once|TRBJ1-5|TRBV21-1
CASKKGQGPHYSNQPQHF
TGTGCCAGCAAGAAGGGACAGGGCCCCCATTATAGCAATCAGCCCCAGCATTTT
>.|.|TRBJ1-2|TRBV19
CASRSTAPFYGYTF
TGTGCCAGTAGGTCGACAGCCCCTTTCTATGGCTACACCTTC
>TRBD1|.|TRBJ1-2|TRBV5-4
CASSLPGGGYGYTF
TGTGCCAGCAGCTTACCAGGGGGGGGCTATGGCTACACCTTC
>TRBD1|.|TRBJ1-5|TRBV19
CASSNTGTGGNQPQHF
TGTGCCAGTAGTAATACCGGGACAGGGGGCAATCAGCCCCAGCATTTT
>.|.|TRBJ1-1|TRBV18
CASSPLTTAEAFF
TGTGCCAGCTCACCACTCACCACAGCTGAAGCTTTCTTT
>TRBD1|.|TRBJ2-3|TRBV6-1
CASRAQGADTQYF
TGTGCCAGCAGGGCACAGGGGGCAGATACGCAGTATTTT
>.|.|TRBJ1-1|TRBV18
CASSLGMGDTEAFF
TGTGCCAGTTCCCTGGGAATGGGTGACACTGAAGCTTTCTTT
>.|.|TRBJ1-5|TRBV5-6
CASSLAGLAGDNQPQHF
TGTGCCAGCAGCTTGGCCGGGTTGGCAGGTGACAATCAGCCCCAGCATTTT
>.|.|TRBJ2-2|TRBV4-1
CASSQDGSAGGVSGELFF
TGCGCCAGCAGCCAAGATGGGTCTGCCGGTGGAGTCTCCGGGGAGCTGTTTTTT
>.|few|TRBJ1-2|TRBV6-6
CASSYSSGTLYTF
TGTGCCAGCAGTTACTCGAGCGGTACCCTCTACACCTTC
>.|.|TRBJ2-1|TRBV9
CASSVVVSPSGNEQFF
TGTGCCAGCAGCGTAGTGGTCAGCCCCTCTGGGAATGAGCAGTTCTTC
>.|.|TRBJ2-2|TRBV5-4
CASSLEPFTGELFF
TGTGCCAGCAGCTTGGAACCCTTCACCGGGGAGCTGTTTTTT
>TRBD1|.|TRBJ1-5|TRBV7-9
CASSLAPDPGQGNQPQHF
TGTGCCAGCAGCTTAGCCCCCGACCCGGGACAGGGCAATCAGCCCCAGCATTTT
>.|few|TRBJ2-7|TRBV6-6
CAISPTSSTSGLF
.
>.|.|TRBJ1-3|TRBV7-2
CASSLSPMTDNTIYF
TGTGCCAGCAGCTTATCGCCCATGACGGACAACACCATATATTTT
>TRBD1|.|TRBJ2-1|TRBV10-3
CAITGTDSYNEQFF
TGTGCCATCACAGGGACAGATTCCTACAATGAGCAGTTCTTC
>TRBD2|.|TRBJ2-1|TRBV11-3
CASSLDVAGGSYNEQFF
TGTGCCAGCAGCTTAGATGTAGCGGGAGGCTCCTACAATGAGCAGTTCTTC
>.|.|TRBJ1-2|TRBV4-2
CASSQSGDRYGYTF
TGTGCCAGCAGCCAAAGCGGGGATCGGTATGGCTACACCTTC
>TRBD1|.|TRBJ1-4|TRBV5-3
CARSLVRGREKLFF
TGTGCCAGAAGCTTGGTTAGGGGGCGAGAAAAACTGTTTTTT
>.|.|TRBJ2-7|TRBV6-5
CASSYDVGGEQYF
TGTGCCAGCAGTTACGACGTGGGGGGCGAGCAGTACTTC
>TRBD1|.|TRBJ1-2|TRBV6-5
CASRTGGSSYGYTF
TGTGCCAGCAGAACAGGGGGAAGTAGCTATGGCTACACCTTC
>TRBD1|.|TRBJ1-1|TRBV18
CASSLWDRLNTEAFF
TGTGCCAGCTCACTATGGGACAGACTGAACACTGAAGCTTTCTTT
>.|.|TRBJ2-3|TRBV19
CASSRDVGADTQYF
TGTGCCAGTAGTAGGGACGTAGGAGCTGATACGCAGTATTTT
>.|.|TRBJ2-1|TRBV11-2
CASSLGQQGNEQFF
TGTGCCAGCAGCTTAGGTCAACAGGGCAATGAGCAGTTCTTC
>TRBD1|.|TRBJ1-2|TRBV6-5
CASKVGQGEIYGYTF
TGTGCCAGCAAGGTGGGACAGGGTGAAATCTATGGCTACACCTTC
>.|.|TRBJ2-5|TRBV6-6
CASSLAGLPRETQYF
TGTGCCAGCAGTCTGGCGGGGCTCCCTCGGGAGACCCAGTACTTC